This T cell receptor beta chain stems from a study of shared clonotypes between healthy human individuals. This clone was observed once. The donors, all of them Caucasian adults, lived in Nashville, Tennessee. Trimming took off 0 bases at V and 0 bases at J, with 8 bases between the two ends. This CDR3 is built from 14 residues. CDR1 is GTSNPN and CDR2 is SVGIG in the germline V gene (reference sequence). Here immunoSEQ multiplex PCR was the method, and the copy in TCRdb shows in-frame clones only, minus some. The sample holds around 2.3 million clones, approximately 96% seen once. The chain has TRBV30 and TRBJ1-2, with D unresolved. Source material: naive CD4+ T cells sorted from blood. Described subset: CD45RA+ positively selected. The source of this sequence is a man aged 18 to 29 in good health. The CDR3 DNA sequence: TGTGCCTGGAGTGTACCCGGGTCTAACTATGGCTACACCTTC. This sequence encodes CAWSVPGSNYGYTF.